This T cell receptor (beta chain) was sequenced during a study of shared clonotypes between healthy human individuals. Profiled with immunoSEQ multiplex PCR; TCRdb holds only in-frame clones, not every one. The repertoire has about 990,000 clones, around 82% of them found once; the top ten carry 0.6% to 0.7%. Unmatched junction bases numbered 8, after V lost 2 bases and J lost 5 bases. The CDR3 contains 15 residues. Germline V CDR1 and CDR2: SGHRS, YFSETQ. This sequence joins TRBV5-1 and TRBJ1-1, with 8 bases identical to TRBD1. This TCR came from a man younger than 35 in good health. Some clones in this sample may be carry-over from other donors' samples. Sequenced material: memory CD4+ T cells from PBMCs. Documented subset: CD45RA-negative fraction. CDR3 nucleotides: TGCGCCAGCAGCTTTTATCAGGGGGCGTTTACTGAAGCTTTCTTT. It codes for CASSFYQGAFTEAFF.